These T cell receptor beta chains were read from a single sample in a study of T cells in Graves' hyperthyroidism and ophthalmopathy. TCRdb redid the calling of the multiplex PCR reads with MiXCR, one entry per CDR3 protein. The profile shows over 700,000 distinct CDR3 sequences, roughly a third of them singletons. The sample consisted of blood. Receptors originate from a woman aged 40 to 50 with Graves' hyperthyroidism. The CDR3 runs from the conserved cysteine through the conserved F or W. D genes are given only for firm matches. Expanded clones get a size class; other rows say once, few or many, or leave the size out.

CDR3 DNA	CDR3 protein	V gene	D gene	J gene	clone size
TGCAGTGCTAGCAGGGGACAGAACACAGATACGCAGTATTTT	CSASRGQNTDTQYF	TRBV20-1	TRBD1	TRBJ2-3	NA
TGTGCCAGCAGTTACTTAGGGTTGGGAGAGACCCAGTACTTC	CASSYLGLGETQYF	TRBV6-5	NA	TRBJ2-5	NA
TGTGCCAGCAGTTACGCCGGGGCCGTCTATGGCTACACCTTC	CASSYAGAVYGYTF	TRBV6-2/TRBV6-3	NA	TRBJ1-2	NA
TGCGCCAGCAGCGCCGCGGTCAGCGGGTCTGGGCAGTACTTC	CASSAAVSGSGQYF	TRBV5-1	NA	TRBJ2-7	NA
TGTGCTAGCAGCTTCGTGGAGGGAAATACCGGGGCCAACGTCCTGACTTTC	CASSFVEGNTGANVLTF	TRBV7-7	NA	TRBJ2-6	NA
TGTGCCATCACTGGACAGCCGGATACCGGGGCCAACGTCCTGACTTTC	CAITGQPDTGANVLTF	TRBV10-3	NA	TRBJ2-6	NA
TGCAGCGCCATTTGGGGCGGGGAAAAACTGTTTTTT	CSAIWGGEKLFF	TRBV29-1	NA	TRBJ1-4	once
TGTGCCAGCAGTTACTCGATGTATGTCGCGAATGAAAAACTGTTTTTT	CASSYSMYVANEKLFF	TRBV6-2/TRBV6-3	NA	TRBJ1-4	few
TGTGCCAGCAGTTTTACGGGGGAGGGCAATCAGCCCCAGCATTTT	CASSFTGEGNQPQHF	TRBV5-5	NA	TRBJ1-5	few
TGCAGTGCCAGATGGGAAGGACGGTCCCCTAACTATGGCTACACCTTC	CSARWEGRSPNYGYTF	TRBV25-1	NA	TRBJ1-2	NA
TGCGCCAGCAGCCAGGAAGGCAATGGGGCCAACGTCCTGACTTTC	CASSQEGNGANVLTF	TRBV4-3	NA	TRBJ2-6	many
TGCAGTGGCAGGCAGGAGACCCAGTACTTC	CSGRQETQYF	TRBV20-1	NA	TRBJ2-5	many
TGTGCCAGCCAAGCCGGGACAGGCAACAATGAAAAACTGTTTTTT	CASQAGTGNNEKLFF	TRBV19	TRBD1	TRBJ1-4	NA
TGTGCCAGCAGTTACGAAGAAACAGCTCTCGGTCAGCCCCAGCATTTT	CASSYEETALGQPQHF	TRBV6-2/TRBV6-3	NA	TRBJ1-5	NA
TGTGCCAGTAGTACATGGACAGGGGGCAACCTCTATGGCTACACCTTC	CASSTWTGGNLYGYTF	TRBV19	TRBD1	TRBJ1-2	NA
TGTGCCATCAGTGGACAGGACTACGAGCAGTACTTC	CAISGQDYEQYF	TRBV10-3	NA	TRBJ2-7	many
TGTGCCAGCAGTGAACGAGGGTGGGGGGCTAGGAATCAGCCCCAGCATTTT	CASSERGWGARNQPQHF	TRBV25-1	NA	TRBJ1-5	many
TGTGCCAGCAGCCTTAGCGGGAGACAAGATTACGAGCAGTACTTC	CASSLSGRQDYEQYF	TRBV12-3/TRBV12-4	TRBD2	TRBJ2-7	many
TGCAGTGCCGATATATCCCAATTTAGCGGGAGAGGCTACGAGCAGTACTTC	CSADISQFSGRGYEQYF	TRBV20-1	TRBD2	TRBJ2-7	few
TGCAGTGCTAGAGGACAGGTCAATCAGCCCCAGCATTTT	CSARGQVNQPQHF	TRBV20-1	NA	TRBJ1-5	many